Listed below are T cell receptor beta chains from one sample, sequenced in a study of T cell responses to AZD1222 COVID-19 vaccine. Method: immunoSEQ multiplex PCR; TCRdb's copy keeps in-frame clones and lacks some. The repertoire holds about 120,000 clones, with roughly nine tenths as singletons. The sequencing here drew on peripheral blood, taken on day 0 of AZD1222 vaccination. These TCRs come from an adult in good health. The CDR3 runs from the conserved cysteine through the conserved F or W. D genes are given only for firm matches. Clone size is shown for a subset of rows, as once, few, many or a class of expanded clone.

>NA|TRBJ1-1|TRBD1|TRBV5-1
TGCGCCAGCAGGCCTGGGGAGGGGGCTCTAGGAACTGAAGCTTTCTTT
CASRPGEGALGTEAFF
>NA|TRBJ2-1|TRBD1|TRBV19
TGTGCCAGTAGCACGACAGGGCAGGGTGAGCAGTTCTTC
CASSTTGQGEQFF
>NA|TRBJ1-2|NA|TRBV4-3
TGCGCCAGCAGCCAGGGGTCCGGGACCGTCTATGGCTACACCTTC
CASSQGSGTVYGYTF
>NA|TRBJ1-2|NA|TRBV7-2
TGTGCCAGCAGCTTAGTAGGGGCGCCCGGCTACACCTTC
CASSLVGAPGYTF
>NA|TRBJ1-2|NA|TRBV3-1/TRBV3-2
TGTGCCAGCAGCCACGCGGGGGCCTTTTATGGCTACACCTTC
CASSHAGAFYGYTF
>NA|TRBJ2-3|NA|TRBV7-3
TGTGCCAGCAGCTTAAGCCGGAACACAGATACGCAGTATTTT
CASSLSRNTDTQYF
>NA|TRBJ1-6|TRBD1|TRBV27
TGTGCCAGCAGTTTAGAAGGGGGCCGATCACCCCTCCACTTT
CASSLEGGRSPLHF
>few|TRBJ1-3|TRBD1|TRBV6-1
TGTGCCAGCAGTGCGTCCGGGACAGGGGTTTGGGGAGACACCATATATTTT
CASSASGTGVWGDTIYF
>once|TRBJ1-1|NA|TRBV4-2
TGTGCCAGCAGCCAAGACTCGGGGGCGGCTTTCTTT
CASSQDSGAAFF
>NA|TRBJ1-1|NA|TRBV6-5
TGTGCCAGCAGTTTTCGCCCGAAGGGCTCTGAAGCTTTCTTT
CASSFRPKGSEAFF
>NA|TRBJ1-5|NA|TRBV6-6
TGTGCCAGCAGTTATGAAGGTAGTAGCAATCAGCCCCAGCATTTT
CASSYEGSSNQPQHF
>NA|TRBJ1-6|NA|TRBV27
TGTGCCAGCAGGCCGGGGAGCTCCTATAATTCACCCCTCCACTTT
CASRPGSSYNSPLHF
>NA|TRBJ1-1|TRBD1|TRBV18
TGTGCCAGCTCACGGGACAGGAATGCGGAAGCTTTCTTT
CASSRDRNAEAFF
>NA|TRBJ2-1|TRBD2|TRBV28
TGTGCCAGCCGAGGGGCGGCGGGAGGGAGAAATGAGCAGTTCTTC
CASRGAAGGRNEQFF
>NA|TRBJ1-2|TRBD1|TRBV2
TGTGCCAGCAGTGACCGGGACAGTTTTCATGGCTACACCTTC
CASSDRDSFHGYTF
>few|TRBJ2-1|NA|TRBV12-3/TRBV12-4
TGTGCCAGCAGGCCAGGTCTCAATGAGCAGTTCTTC
CASRPGLNEQFF
>once|TRBJ2-3|TRBD2|TRBV24-1
TGTGCCACCAGTGACCCCGGGACTAGCCCAGATACGCAGTATTTT
CATSDPGTSPDTQYF
>NA|TRBJ2-3|NA|TRBV19
TGTGCCAGTAGTAAGAATGTGGTTACAGATACGCAGTATTTT
CASSKNVVTDTQYF
>NA|TRBJ2-2|NA|TRBV29-1
TGCAGCGTTGAGCACCCCGAGAACACCGGGGAGCTGTTTTTT
CSVEHPENTGELFF
>NA|TRBJ2-2|NA|TRBV12-3/TRBV12-4
TGTGCCAGTTGGAAGGGAGCGGCCGGGGAGCTGTTTTTT
CASWKGAAGELFF
>NA|TRBJ2-1|TRBD2|TRBV5-1
TGCGCCAGCAGCGATACTAGCGGGAGTGGTGAGCAGTTCTTC
CASSDTSGSGEQFF
>NA|TRBJ2-2|TRBD1|TRBV5-1
TGCGCCAGCAGCTTGTTGGACAGGGACACCGGGGAGCTGTTTTTT
CASSLLDRDTGELFF
>NA|TRBJ1-5|NA|TRBV7-8
TGTGCCAGCAGCTCAACTCGTATCCAAGGGGGTCAGCCCCAGCATTTT
CASSSTRIQGGQPQHF
>NA|TRBJ1-1|NA|TRBV12-3/TRBV12-4
TGTGCCAGCAGTTTAATCGGCAACACTGAAGCTTTCTTT
CASSLIGNTEAFF
>NA|TRBJ1-5|TRBD1|TRBV7-2
TGTGCCAGCAGCACGTTACAGGGGGCGGGAGATCAGCCCCAGCATTTT
CASSTLQGAGDQPQHF
>NA|TRBJ2-1|NA|TRBV7-2
TGTGCCAGCAGCCAGGGGGGGACTAGTATCTACAATGAGCAGTTCTTC
CASSQGGTSIYNEQFF
>NA|TRBJ1-3|NA|TRBV9
TGTGCCAGCAGCGTAGCTACAGCCTCTGGAAACACCATATATTTT
CASSVATASGNTIYF
>NA|TRBJ2-7|NA|TRBV18
TGTGCCAGCCTGGACAGTCAAAGCTCCTACGAGCAGTACTTC
CASLDSQSSYEQYF